This T cell receptor beta chain was profiled in a study of blood T cells in healthy people across ages. Study-level findings and limits: Diversity of TCR beta per million T cells declined in a roughly linear way with age.

A J-beta primer mix and a sample-barcoded 5' primer were used in a second PCR of roughly 7 to 12 cycles. From the 5' RACE reads, TCRdb called clonotypes with MiXCR, one entry per CDR3 protein. The sample lists roughly 680,000 distinct CDR3 sequences, around 52% occurring once. This clonotype was seen many times. Its antigen remains unknown. PBMCs were isolated at a quantity of at least 6.5 million per sample. The amount of total RNA extracted per sample was at least 5.5 micrograms. This clonotype was sampled from a woman over 75 in good health. Source material: blood.

CDR3 DNA: TGCAGTGCTTCCGGGACAGTTGGCCAAGAGACCCAGTACTTC. Translation gives CSASGTVGQETQYF. The gene calls are TRBV20-1 and TRBJ2-5; TRBD1 matches at 7 bases. CDR3 size: 14 residues. Germline V CDR1 and CDR2: DFQATT, SNEGSKA (reference sequence). V was pared by 5 bases and J by 1 base, with 7 bases of the junction left unmatched.